This T cell receptor beta chain was captured by sequencing in a study of T cells in Graves' hyperthyroidism and ophthalmopathy. Study-level background: Peripheral blood was obtained at initial diagnosis, preceding any treatment. General study findings and limits: The model predicted ophthalmopathy a median around 6 months before onset.

This clonotype was counted ten times or more. Its antigen is as yet unknown. V dropped 1 base and J dropped 2 bases, with 9 bases sitting between them. Per the germline V gene, CDR1 is SGHTA and CDR2 is FQGNSA. The CDR3 has 14 residues. TCR beta CDR3 regions were amplified from RNA transcripts. TCR CDR3 regions were first amplified by RT-PCR with HTBI primers. MiXCR was run by TCRdb on the multiplex PCR reads, yielding one entry per CDR3 protein. The repertoire consists of over 300,000 distinct CDR3 sequences, with 11% to 15% occurring once and the leading ten covering approximately 11%. The chain uses TRBV7-2 and TRBJ2-7; D gene unclear. The receptor was derived from a woman aged 55-70 years with Graves' hyperthyroidism. The specimen sequenced was blood. CDR3 sequence reads: CASSLGQSAYEQYF. Written as DNA, the CDR3 is TGTGCCAGCAGCTTAGGCCAATCGGCCTACGAGCAGTACTTC.